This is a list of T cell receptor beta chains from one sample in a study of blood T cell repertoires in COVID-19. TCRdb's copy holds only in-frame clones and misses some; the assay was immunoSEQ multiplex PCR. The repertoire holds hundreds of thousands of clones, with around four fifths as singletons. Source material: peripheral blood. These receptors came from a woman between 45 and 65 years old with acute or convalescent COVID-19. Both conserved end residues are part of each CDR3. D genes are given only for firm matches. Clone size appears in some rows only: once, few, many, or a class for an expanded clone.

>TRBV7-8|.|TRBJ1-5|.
CASSLVLADQPQHF
TGTGCCAGCAGCTTAGTGCTTGCGGATCAGCCCCAGCATTTT
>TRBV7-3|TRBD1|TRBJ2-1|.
CASSSGTGHGEQFF
TGTGCCAGCAGCTCTGGGACAGGGCATGGTGAGCAGTTCTTC
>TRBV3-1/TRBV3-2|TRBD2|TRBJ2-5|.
CASDLGGPRYSETQYF
TGTGCCAGCGATCTGGGAGGGCCGAGGTACTCAGAGACCCAGTACTTC
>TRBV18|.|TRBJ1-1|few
CASSPPNSRNTEAFF
TGTGCCAGCTCACCACCCAACAGCCGTAACACTGAAGCTTTCTTT
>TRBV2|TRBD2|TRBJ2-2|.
CASRGREGTGELFF
TGTGCCAGCAGGGGGAGGGAGGGAACCGGGGAGCTGTTTTTT
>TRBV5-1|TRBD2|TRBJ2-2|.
CASRTSGNTGELFF
TGCGCCAGCAGAACTAGCGGGAACACCGGGGAGCTGTTTTTT
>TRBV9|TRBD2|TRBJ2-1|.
CASSVELALYNEQFF
TGTGCCAGCAGCGTAGAACTAGCGCTTTACAATGAGCAGTTCTTC
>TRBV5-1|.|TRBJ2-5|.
CASSLSSDTHQETQYF
TGCGCCAGCAGCTTGTCTAGCGATACCCACCAAGAGACCCAGTACTTC
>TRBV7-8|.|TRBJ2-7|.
CASSQYQGPSYEQYF
TGTGCCAGCAGCCAGTATCAGGGGCCATCCTACGAGCAGTACTTC
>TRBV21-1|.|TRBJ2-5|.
CASSTLTSGRTKTQYF
TGTGCCAGCAGCACGTTAACTAGCGGGAGAACGAAGACCCAGTACTTC
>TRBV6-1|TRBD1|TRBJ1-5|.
CASSEARDRARIQPQHF
TGTGCCAGCAGTGAAGCACGAGACAGGGCTCGTATTCAGCCCCAGCATTTT
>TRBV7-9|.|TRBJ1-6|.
CASSFVTVSSPLHF
TGTGCCAGCAGCTTCGTCACAGTTAGTTCACCCCTCCACTTT
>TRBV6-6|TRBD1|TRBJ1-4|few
CASRGGQANNEKLFF
TGTGCCAGCAGGGGGGGACAGGCGAATAATGAAAAACTGTTTTTT
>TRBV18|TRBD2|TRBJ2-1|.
CASSPRLAGVDEQFF
TGTGCCAGCTCACCCAGACTAGCGGGAGTTGATGAGCAGTTCTTC
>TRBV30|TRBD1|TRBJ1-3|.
CACAPGQGLGNTIYF
TGTGCCTGTGCCCCGGGACAGGGACTTGGAAACACCATATATTTT
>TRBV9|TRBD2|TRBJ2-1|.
CASSVVGLGVRNEQFF
TGTGCCAGCAGCGTAGTAGGACTAGGAGTAAGGAATGAGCAGTTCTTC
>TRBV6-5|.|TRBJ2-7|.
CASSYSRHYEQYF
TGTGCCAGCAGTTACTCGAGACATTACGAGCAGTACTTC
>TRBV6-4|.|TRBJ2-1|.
CASSEEASAAYNEQFF
TGTGCCAGCAGTGAAGAGGCTAGCGCCGCGTACAATGAGCAGTTCTTC
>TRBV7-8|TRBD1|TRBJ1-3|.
CASSLATGGSGNTIYF
TGTGCCAGCAGCTTAGCGACAGGGGGTTCTGGAAACACCATATATTTT
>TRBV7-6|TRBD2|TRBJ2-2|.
CASSIRTSGGELFF
TGTGCCAGCAGCATCCGGACTAGCGGTGGGGAGCTGTTTTTT
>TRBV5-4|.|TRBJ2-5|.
CASSLYGGTQETQYF
TGTGCCAGCAGCTTGTATGGCGGGACCCAAGAGACCCAGTACTTC
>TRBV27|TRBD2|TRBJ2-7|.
CASRWRASGTYEQYF
TGTGCCAGCAGGTGGAGGGCTAGCGGAACCTACGAGCAGTACTTC
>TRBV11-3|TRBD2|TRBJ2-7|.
CASSRGTSGSEEEQYF
TGTGCCAGCAGCCGAGGGACTAGCGGGTCCGAGGAGGAGCAGTACTTC
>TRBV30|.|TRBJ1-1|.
CAWTTGNTEAFF
TGTGCCTGGACAACAGGTAACACTGAAGCTTTCTTT
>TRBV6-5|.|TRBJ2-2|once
CASSYSGGRPAGELFF
TGTGCCAGCAGTTACTCGGGGGGGCGACCGGCCGGGGAGCTGTTTTTT
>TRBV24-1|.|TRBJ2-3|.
CATSGWGGTDTQYF
TGTGCCACCAGTGGATGGGGGGGCACAGATACGCAGTATTTT
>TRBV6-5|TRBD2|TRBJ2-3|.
CASGGTGGDTQYF
TGTGCCAGCGGCGGGACGGGGGGGGATACGCAGTATTTT
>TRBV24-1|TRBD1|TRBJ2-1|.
CATSGTPGTGINNNEQFF
TGTGCCACCAGTGGGACCCCCGGGACAGGGATTAATAACAATGAGCAGTTCTTC
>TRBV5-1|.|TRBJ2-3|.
CASSLTGPTDTQYF
TGCGCCAGCAGCCTGACAGGTCCCACAGATACGCAGTATTTT
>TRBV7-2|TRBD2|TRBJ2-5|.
CASSSGLAGVGETQYF
TGTGCCAGCAGCTCGGGACTAGCGGGAGTAGGAGAGACCCAGTACTTC
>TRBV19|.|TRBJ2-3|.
CASSIPSRDTQYF
TGTGCCAGTAGTATTCCCTCTCGAGATACGCAGTATTTT
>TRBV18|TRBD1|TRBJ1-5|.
CASSPLDRAYNQPQHF
TGTGCCAGCTCACCTTTGGACAGGGCCTACAATCAGCCCCAGCATTTT
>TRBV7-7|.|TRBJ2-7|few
CASSLGPGLTSSYEQYF
TGTGCTAGCAGCCTCGGACCCGGACTTACGAGCTCCTACGAGCAGTACTTC
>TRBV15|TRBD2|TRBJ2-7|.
CATSKPSGRAYEQYF
TGTGCCACCAGCAAGCCTAGCGGGAGAGCCTACGAGCAGTACTTC
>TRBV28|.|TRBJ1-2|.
CASSLWSLNYGYTF
TGTGCCAGCAGTTTATGGTCCCTTAACTATGGCTACACCTTC
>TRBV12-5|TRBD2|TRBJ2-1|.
CASGLSSGPPDEQFF
TGTGCTAGTGGTTTGTCTAGCGGGCCCCCCGATGAGCAGTTCTTC
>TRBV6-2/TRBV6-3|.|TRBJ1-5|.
CASSPWDTRNQPQHF
TGTGCCAGCAGTCCCTGGGACACACGCAATCAGCCCCAGCATTTT
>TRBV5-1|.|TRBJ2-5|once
CASSPEGREEETQYF
TGCGCCAGCAGCCCAGAGGGCCGGGAAGAAGAGACCCAGTACTTC
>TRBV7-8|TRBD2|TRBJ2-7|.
CASSLVSRGAYEQYF
TGTGCCAGCAGCTTAGTATCGCGGGGGGCTTACGAGCAGTACTTC
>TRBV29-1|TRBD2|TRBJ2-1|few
CSVLAGGPFEQFF
TGCAGCGTGCTAGCGGGAGGCCCTTTTGAGCAGTTCTTC
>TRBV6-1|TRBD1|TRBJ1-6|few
CASSELPRDRVSNSPLHF
TGTGCCAGCAGTGAACTACCTCGGGACAGGGTATCTAATTCACCCCTCCACTTT
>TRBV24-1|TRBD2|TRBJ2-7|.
CATSGTSEREQYF
TGTGCCACCAGTGGGACTAGCGAACGAGAGCAGTACTTC
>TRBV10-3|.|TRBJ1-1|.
CAISGRTNSKNTEAFF
TGTGCCATCAGTGGACGGACAAATTCCAAGAACACTGAAGCTTTCTTT
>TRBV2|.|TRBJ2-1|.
CATYAYNEQFF
TGTGCCACCTATGCCTACAATGAGCAGTTCTTC
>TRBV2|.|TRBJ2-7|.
CASSQGPYEQYF
TGTGCCAGCAGTCAAGGGCCCTACGAGCAGTACTTC
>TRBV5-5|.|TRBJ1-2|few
CASSLGKEVPLYGYTF
TGTGCCAGCAGCTTGGGGAAGGAGGTCCCCCTCTATGGCTACACCTTC
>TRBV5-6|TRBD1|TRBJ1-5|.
CASSTTGIDQPQHF
TGTGCCAGCAGCACGACAGGGATAGACCAGCCCCAGCATTTT
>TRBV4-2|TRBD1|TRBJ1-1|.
CASSQGADRGGLNTEAFF
TGTGCCAGCAGCCAAGGGGCGGACAGGGGGGGACTCAACACTGAAGCTTTCTTT
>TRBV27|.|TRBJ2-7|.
CASSLSQGPYEQYF
TGTGCCAGCAGTTTATCACAGGGCCCCTACGAGCAGTACTTC
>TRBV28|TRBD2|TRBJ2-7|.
CASSLWWDRKTSGRNEQYF
TGTGCCAGCAGTTTATGGTGGGACAGGAAGACTAGCGGGAGGAACGAGCAGTACTTC